The rows below give T cell receptor beta chains drawn from one sample of a study of blood T cell repertoires in COVID-19. TCRdb's copy holds only in-frame clones and misses some; the assay was immunoSEQ multiplex PCR. The sample records around 130,000 clones, almost 85% being singletons. Sequenced input: peripheral blood. The receptors originated from a human donor in a cohort sampled during active COVID-19. Both conserved end residues are part of each CDR3. The D gene is left open where the match is weak. The listing skips clone size in some rows; elsewhere it reads once, few, many or a size class.

>NA|TRBJ1-1|TRBD1|TRBV27
TGTGCCAGCAGCCCGGGACAGGGGGCCTCTGAAGCTTTCTTT
CASSPGQGASEAFF
>once|TRBJ1-1|TRBD1|TRBV5-1
TGCGCCAGCACCCGGACAGGGGGGACTGAAGCTTTCTTT
CASTRTGGTEAFF
>NA|TRBJ2-7|NA|TRBV7-2
TGTGCCAGCAGCCTAGTGGGGCTTCGAGGCGCCTACGAGCAGTACTTC
CASSLVGLRGAYEQYF
>once|TRBJ1-1|NA|TRBV19
TGTGCCAGTAGTATGGGCACAGGAGCTTTCTTT
CASSMGTGAFF
>once|TRBJ2-1|TRBD1|TRBV3-1/TRBV3-2
TGTGCCAGCAGCCAAAGGGACAGGGACAATGAGCAGTTCTTC
CASSQRDRDNEQFF
>NA|TRBJ1-2|NA|TRBV6-5
TGTGCCAGCAGTTACGCGGCTAACTATGGCTACACCTTC
CASSYAANYGYTF
>NA|TRBJ2-1|TRBD2|TRBV5-5
TGTGCCAGCAGCCAAGGGACTAGCGGGGGGGCCTTGGATGAGCAGTTCTTC
CASSQGTSGGALDEQFF
>NA|TRBJ2-3|NA|TRBV7-6
TGTGCCAGCAGCTCGTCCCCGGGAGATACGCAGTATTTT
CASSSSPGDTQYF
>NA|TRBJ2-7|NA|TRBV7-9
TGTGCCAGCAGCCCAGGGGACAACTACGAGCAGTACTTC
CASSPGDNYEQYF
>NA|TRBJ1-5|TRBD1|TRBV19
TGTGCCAGTAGTATCGGACAGGTCGCCCTCAATCAGCCCCAGCATTTT
CASSIGQVALNQPQHF
>NA|TRBJ1-5|TRBD1|TRBV2
TGTGCCAGCAGCATGGACAGGGGACAGCCCCAGCATTTT
CASSMDRGQPQHF
>NA|TRBJ1-2|TRBD1|TRBV19
TGTGCCAGTAGTCCCCCACAGGGGCACCCGGGGGGCTACACCTTC
CASSPPQGHPGGYTF
>NA|TRBJ2-7|TRBD2|TRBV5-4
TGTGCCAGCAGCATTGGGACTAGCGGGCGGTACGAGCAGTACTTC
CASSIGTSGRYEQYF
>NA|TRBJ2-3|NA|TRBV11-2
TGTGCCAGCAGCTTAGACGGGAGCCTCACAGATACGCAGTATTTT
CASSLDGSLTDTQYF
>once|TRBJ1-1|NA|TRBV5-1
TGCGCCAGCAGCTTGTTCCTGGAGGGGACGAGGGCTTTCTTT
CASSLFLEGTRAFF
>once|TRBJ2-1|TRBD2|TRBV11-2
TGTGCCAGCAGCCTGACTCTAGCGGGGGGGAGGGATGAGCAGTTCTTC
CASSLTLAGGRDEQFF
>NA|TRBJ1-3|TRBD1|TRBV4-1
TGCGCCAGCAGCCAGTCCGGAGGACAGGGACTCTCCCGAACCTCTGGAAACACCATATATTTT
CASSQSGGQGLSRTSGNTIYF
>NA|TRBJ2-3|TRBD2|TRBV7-2
TGTGCCAGCAGCTTAGTGTCCGGCGGGGGGAGCACAGATACGCAGTATTTT
CASSLVSGGGSTDTQYF
>NA|TRBJ2-7|TRBD2|TRBV29-1
TGCAGCGTCCCGACTAGCGGGGGGTCCTACGAGCAGTACTTC
CSVPTSGGSYEQYF
>once|TRBJ1-2|NA|TRBV20-1
TGCAGTGCTAGTACTCCTGGAGTCCCCCCCTATGGCTACACCTTC
CSASTPGVPPYGYTF
>NA|TRBJ2-3|TRBD2|TRBV19
TGTGCCAGTAGTGGTGGGACTAGCGGGCACCCAAGCACAGATACGCAGTATTTT
CASSGGTSGHPSTDTQYF
>NA|TRBJ1-4|NA|TRBV5-1
TGCGCCAGCAGTGTTTCAGGGGCGCATGAAAAACTGTTTTTT
CASSVSGAHEKLFF
>NA|TRBJ1-1|TRBD1|TRBV6-6
TGTGCCAGCAGTATACCGACAGGGCTGGGCACTGAAGCTTTCTTT
CASSIPTGLGTEAFF
>NA|TRBJ2-3|TRBD2|TRBV7-9
TGTGCCAGCAGCTTACTGCGGGGGGTGGAAACAGATACGCAGTATTTT
CASSLLRGVETDTQYF
>NA|TRBJ2-2|NA|TRBV30
TGTGCCTGGAGTGCTAACACCGGGGAGCTGTTTTTT
CAWSANTGELFF
>NA|TRBJ2-1|TRBD2|TRBV11-2
TGTGCCAGCAGCTTAGTGGGGGGGCCGGGACTAGCGTTTGAGCAGTTCTTC
CASSLVGGPGLAFEQFF
>NA|TRBJ1-6|TRBD1|TRBV6-5
TGTGCCAGCAGTTACGTCAGGGGGCGTAATAATTCACCCCTCCACTTT
CASSYVRGRNNSPLHF
>few|TRBJ1-2|TRBD1|TRBV9
TGTGCCAGCAGAGGGGGGACAGGGGCATTCTATGGCTACACCTTC
CASRGGTGAFYGYTF
>NA|TRBJ2-3|TRBD2|TRBV4-2
TGTGCCAGCAGCCAACTTCCCCCCGGACTAGCGGGGGGCGGGACAGATACGCAGTATTTT
CASSQLPPGLAGGGTDTQYF
>NA|TRBJ2-5|TRBD1|TRBV3-1/TRBV3-2
TGTGCCAGCAGTCTACAGGGGGCAGAAGAGACCCAGTACTTC
CASSLQGAEETQYF
>NA|TRBJ2-7|NA|TRBV29-1
TGCAGCGTCCTCGGCGGGGGCGCCTACGAGCAGTACTTC
CSVLGGGAYEQYF
>NA|TRBJ2-1|NA|TRBV5-1
TGCGCCAGCAGTCCCGCAGGGGAGACCTACAATGAGCAGTTCTTC
CASSPAGETYNEQFF
>once|TRBJ2-7|TRBD1|TRBV4-2
TGTGCCAGCAGCCTCTTACCGGGACAGGGGGAGTACGAGCAGTACTTC
CASSLLPGQGEYEQYF
>NA|TRBJ2-1|TRBD2|TRBV7-3
TGTGCCAGCAGCTTATCCGGGGGGGTTTACAATGAGCAGTTCTTC
CASSLSGGVYNEQFF
>NA|TRBJ2-3|TRBD2|TRBV5-1
TGCGCCAGCAGCACCTTAGCGGGGACTAGCACAGATACGCAGTATTTT
CASSTLAGTSTDTQYF
>NA|TRBJ1-6|TRBD1|TRBV3-1/TRBV3-2
TGTGCCAGCAGCCGACTGACAGGGTCGCGTAATTCACCCCTCCACTTT
CASSRLTGSRNSPLHF
>NA|TRBJ2-7|TRBD1|TRBV4-1
TGCGCCAGCAGCCTGAGTCTCGTGACAGGGGGCTCCTACGAGCAGTACTTC
CASSLSLVTGGSYEQYF
>few|TRBJ2-7|TRBD2|TRBV7-3
TGTGCCAGCAGCTTAGGCGGGGGTCCCCTCTACGAGCAGTACTTC
CASSLGGGPLYEQYF
>NA|TRBJ2-7|TRBD1|TRBV7-3
TGTGCCAGCAGCCTAGGGGACAGGGGCGGCGAGCAGTACTTC
CASSLGDRGGEQYF
>few|TRBJ1-1|NA|TRBV5-1
TGCGCCAGCAGCTTGAGTCAGGGGAGCACTGAAGCTTTCTTT
CASSLSQGSTEAFF
>few|TRBJ1-1|NA|TRBV13
TGTGCCAGCAGCTTAGGGAGGCGCCTGGCTTTCTTT
CASSLGRRLAFF
>NA|TRBJ2-7|TRBD1|TRBV18
TGTGCCAGCTCGCAGAGAGGGACAGACCCCTACGAGCAGTACTTC
CASSQRGTDPYEQYF
>NA|TRBJ2-3|NA|TRBV7-6
TGTGCCAGCAGCCCCCCGTGGGGGACTAGCACAGATACGCAGTATTTT
CASSPPWGTSTDTQYF
>NA|TRBJ2-1|NA|TRBV2
TGTGCCAGCCGCCTGCGCTGGAGGAATGAGCAGTTCTTC
CASRLRWRNEQFF
>NA|TRBJ2-7|TRBD1|TRBV7-2
TGTGCCAGCAGCTCCAGGACAGGGGGTATCGAGCAGTACTTC
CASSSRTGGIEQYF